This TCR beta chain was identified in a study of blood T cell repertoires in COVID-19. Study as a whole: Sites in the United States, Italy and Spain provided acute and convalescent COVID-19 samples.

V was shortened by 4 bases and J by 4 bases, with 12 bases between the two germline ends. The CDR3 totals 14 residues. CDR1 SGHRS and CDR2 YFSETQ come from the germline V gene. TCRdb's copy holds only in-frame clones and misses some; the assay was immunoSEQ multiplex PCR. The repertoire holds 250,000 to 350,000 clones, with approximately 90% as singletons. The sequence came from a woman aged 25 to 45 who had recovered from COVID-19. The J gene is TRBJ2-1, the V gene TRBV5-1; D ambiguous. Sequences were obtained from peripheral blood. The chain's CDR3 is CASSVEVPYNEQFF. CDR3 bases: TGCGCCAGCAGCGTAGAAGTACCTTACAATGAGCAGTTCTTC.